This T cell receptor (beta chain) was recorded in a study of response to subunit inactivated influenza vaccine. Study-level results: There was a suggestion from the authors that each seasonal influenza vaccination recruits few new T cells.

V lost 4 bases and J lost 11, with 6 bases in between. Germline V gene data show CDR1 as MDHEN and CDR2 as SYDVKM. This CDR3 region has 10 residues. A word on this clonotype: What it binds is unknown.

TCRdb itself ran the RT-PCR reads through MiXCR, one entry per CDR3 protein. The table includes hundreds of thousands of distinct CDR3 sequences, approximately 17% detected once. This chain joins TRBV28 and TRBJ1-5, with D unclear. The source material was PBMCs from blood, sampled less than 6 days after vaccination. This receptor was obtained from a man between 50 and 59 years old who received an inactivated influenza vaccine. The CDR3 sequence is CASSSITQHF. The CDR3 DNA is TGTGCCAGCAGTTCAATCACCCAGCATTTT.